The 32 T cell receptor beta chains presented below share a single source sample, sequenced in a study of shared clonotypes between healthy human individuals. CD45RO-negative CD8 cells positively selected for CCR7 made up the naive population, which excluded terminally differentiated effector memory CD45RA+ cells. The data were produced by immunoSEQ multiplex PCR, yet TCRdb's version contains in-frame clones alone and is incomplete. The sample contains about 2 million clones, 85% to 95% of which appear only once. Sequenced input: naive CD8+ T cells sorted from blood. The source of these receptors is a man aged 18 to 35 in good health.

On this clone itself: This same CDR3 is encoded by further DNA sequences in the sample. The chain links TRBV6-5 to TRBJ1-2, with D perhaps TRBD1 (5 bases). The V gene's germline CDR1 is MNHEY and CDR2 SVGAGI. With 0 bases removed from V and 5 bases from J, the gap between germline ends came to 10 bases. The CDR3 contains 14 residues. CDR3 sequence: CASSYSEGPYGYTF. In DNA form, the CDR3 reads TGTGCCAGCAGTTACTCGGAGGGGCCTTATGGCTACACCTTC.

The CDR3 here is CASSLGQGRIYEQYF. The CDR3 DNA reads TGCGCCAGCAGCCTAGGACAGGGGAGGATCTACGAGCAGTACTTC. The rearrangement links TRBV4-1 to TRBJ2-7; 9 bases are shared with TRBD1. The CDR3 has 15 amino acids. J lost 3 bases, V lost 4 bases, and 7 bases had no gene match. CDR1 and CDR2 (germline): MGHRA, YSYEKL.

V gene TRBV9 combines with J gene TRBJ2-1; TRBD2 agrees at 7 bases. Trimming removed 1 base from V and 5 bases from J; junction bases left unmatched: 6. The CDR3 is 15 amino acids. Germline V gives CDR1 SGDLS, CDR2 YYNGEE. The CDR3 sequence: CASSVSGLADNEQFF. For the CDR3, the DNA is TGTGCCAGCAGCGTAAGCGGGCTAGCGGACAATGAGCAGTTCTTC.

This clone was seen only once. The chain carries TRBV5-1 and TRBJ1-6; perhaps TRBD1 as D (5 bases). The CDR3 loop spans 15 amino acids. Germline CDR1 is SGHRS and CDR2 is YFSETQ. V was trimmed by 4 bases and J by 10 bases, leaving 18 bases between them. CDR3 sequence: CASSPQDGGASPLHF. DNA for the CDR3: TGCGCCAGCAGCCCTCAAGACGGCGGGGCGTCACCCCTCCACTTT.

In the case of this clone: The same CDR3 can be traced to other DNA sequences in this sample. The rearrangement joins TRBV7-9 to TRBJ1-1, with unresolved D. The CDR3 spans 12 residues. Germline values: CDR1 SEHNR, CDR2 FQNEAQ (reference sequence). Trimming took 3 bases from V and 5 from J, leaving 7 bases between them. CDR3 DNA: TGTGCCAGCAGCTTTGGGGTTACTGAAGCTTTCTTT. It encodes CASSFGVTEAFF.

This rearrangement joins TRBV27 to TRBJ2-5, with 13 bases that match TRBD2. In germline, CDR1 is MNHEY, CDR2 SMNVEV (reference sequence). Germline trimming cut 5 bases from V and 5 bases from J; bases unmatched to any gene: 11. The CDR3 extends over 17 amino acids. The CDR3 DNA is TGTGCCAGCAGTCCTGTGGGGACTAGCGGGGCGAGCGAGACCCAGTACTTC. Amino acid sequence: CASSPVGTSGASETQYF.

The chain links TRBV4-1 to TRBJ1-2, with 10 positions matching TRBD1. The junction had 9 bases not matched to a gene; V was cut back by 3 bases and J by 5 bases. CDR1 MGHRA and CDR2 YSYEKL come from the germline V gene. This CDR3 has 16 amino acids. CDR3 nucleotides: TGCGCCAGCAGCCAGATAGGGACAGGGGTTGTTTATGGCTACACCTTC. It yields the protein CASSQIGTGVVYGYTF.

This chain uses TRBV5-6 with TRBJ1-5; D is ambiguous. Germline-derived CDR1 and CDR2 are SGHDT and YYEEEE. The CDR3 is 14 amino acids. Between the trimmed V and J ends, which lost 6 bases and 3 bases, there was a span of 13 bases. CDR3 nucleotides: TGTGCCAGCACCTTCGGGGTTTCCAATCAGCCCCAGCATTTT. Its protein is CASTFGVSNQPQHF.

This chain joins TRBV30 and TRBJ1-4; D unclear. This CDR3 is built from 17 residues. Germline V lookup: CDR1 GTSNPN, CDR2 SVGIG (reference sequence). V gave up 0 bases and J gave up 4 bases, with 18 bases separating them. CDR3 nucleotide sequence: TGTGCCTGGAGTGTACTGATGGGTCAGCCCGATAATGAAAAACTGTTTTTT. Protein: CAWSVLMGQPDNEKLFF.

The rearrangement joins TRBV13 to TRBJ1-2; tentative D call: TRBD1 (5 bases). V dropped 5 bases and J dropped 4 bases, with 14 bases sitting between them. The CDR3 runs to 14 residues. In germline, CDR1 is PRHDT, CDR2 FYEKMQ (reference sequence). The CDR3 reads CASSIRDSSYGYTF. The CDR3, as DNA: TGTGCCAGCAGCATCCGGGACTCCTCCTATGGCTACACCTTC.

The V and J genes are TRBV11-3 and TRBJ2-7; D gene ambiguous. CDR1 SGHNT and CDR2 YENEEA come from the germline V gene. The V and J ends lost 4 bases and 2 bases respectively, with 15 bases between them. This CDR3 has 15 amino acids. CDR3 DNA: TGTGCCAGCAGCTCCAGACAACCACGTACCTACGAGCAGTACTTC. It yields the protein CASSSRQPRTYEQYF.

The rearrangement uses TRBV5-1 and TRBJ2-1, with a weak D call TRBD2 (6 bases). CDR1 is SGHRS and CDR2 is YFSETQ in the germline V gene. V was shortened by 0 bases and J by 0 bases, with 19 bases between the two germline ends. The CDR3 length is 19 residues. Here the CDR3 reads CASSLGGLSWLSSYNEQFF. The CDR3 DNA follows: TGCGCCAGCAGCTTGGGTGGACTATCATGGCTGAGCTCCTACAATGAGCAGTTCTTC. Filled out from reference TRBV5-1 and TRBJ2-1, the complete variable domain reads KAGVTQTPRYLIKTRGQQVTLSCSPISGHRSVSWYQQTPGQGLQFLFEYFSETQRNKGNFPGRFSGRQFSNSRSEMNVSTLELGDSALYLCASSLGGLSWLSSYNEQFFGPGTRLTVL.

The CDR3 protein is CASSFAGVTADTQYF. CDR3 DNA sequence: TGTGCCAGCAGTTTTGCAGGGGTAACCGCAGATACGCAGTATTTT. The J gene is TRBJ2-3, the V gene TRBV27; D might be TRBD1 (6 bases). The CDR3 loop spans 15 amino acids. Per the germline V gene, CDR1 is MNHEY and CDR2 is SMNVEV (reference sequence). The V gene lost 3 bases and the J gene lost 4 bases, with 14 bases spanning the gap.

The CDR3 bases are TGTGCCAGCAGCTCGGGACTCTTCAGTGATGGCACTGAAGCTTTCTTT. Protein: CASSSGLFSDGTEAFF. The gene calls are TRBV5-6 and TRBJ1-1; a possible D gene is TRBD1 (5 bases). This CDR3 is built from 16 residues. Per the germline V gene, CDR1 is SGHDT and CDR2 is YYEEEE. V lost 3 bases to trimming and J lost 4 bases, with 19 bases between them.

This clone was picked up one time. This sequence joins TRBV5-1 and TRBJ2-1, with 7 bases lining up with TRBD2. The CDR3 sequence is 15 residues long. The germline V gene encodes CDR1 SGHRS and CDR2 YFSETQ. V lost 3 bases to trimming and J lost 4 bases; unmatched junction nucleotides: 7. CDR3: CASSSPSGEYNEQFF. The CDR3 bases are TGCGCCAGCAGCTCCCCTAGCGGAGAGTACAATGAGCAGTTCTTC.

The chain links TRBV7-6 to TRBJ2-5; 16 nucleotides match TRBD2. The ends lost 2 bases at V and 1 base at J; junction bases unmatched: 4. Germline V gene lookup returns CDR1 SGHVS and CDR2 FNYEAQ. This CDR3 comprises 18 residues. The CDR3 DNA sequence: TGTGCCAGCAGCTTAAGGGGACTAGCGGGAGGGCTCCAAGAGACCCAGTACTTC. Residues: CASSLRGLAGGLQETQYF.

The chain is built from TRBV9 and TRBJ2-7, with D unclear. CDR1 is SGDLS and CDR2 is YYNGEE in the germline V gene. V lost 4 bases and J lost 4, with 12 bases in between. The CDR3 loop spans 13 amino acids. The CDR3 loop is CASSSHQEYEQYF. The CDR3 nucleotides are TGTGCCAGCAGCTCCCACCAAGAGTACGAGCAGTACTTC. Full variable domain (rest looked up from reference TRBV9 and TRBJ2-7): DSGVTQTPKHLITATGQRVTLRCSPRSGDLSVYWYQQSLDQGLQFLIQYYNGEERAKGNILERFSAQQFPDLHSELNLSSLELGDSALYFCASSSHQEYEQYFGPGTRLTVT.

The chain uses TRBV5-1 and TRBJ2-3; no clear D gene. The CDR3 covers 13 residues. CDR1 and CDR2 (germline): SGHRS, YFSETQ. V was shortened by 2 bases and J by 1 base, with 5 bases between the two germline ends. The CDR3 spells CASSFTGTDTQYF. The DNA for the CDR3 is TGCGCCAGCAGCTTTACGGGCACAGATACGCAGTATTTT.

The genes are TRBV4-1 and TRBJ2-7, with D unclear. Trimming shortened V by 0 bases and J by 2 bases, and 14 bases separated the two germline ends. Germline loops: CDR1 MGHRA, CDR2 YSYEKL. This CDR3 spans 16 amino acids. As DNA, the CDR3 is TGCGCCAGCAGCCAAGATCTTACTTATCAGACCTACGAGCAGTACTTC. It codes for CASSQDLTYQTYEQYF.

V usage is TRBV4-3 and J usage is TRBJ1-5; weak D call: TRBD1 (6 bases). The germline V gene has CDR1 LGHNA and CDR2 YSLEER. This CDR3 has 17 residues. V lost 0 bases, J lost 5 bases, and 17 bases lay in between. The CDR3 sequence: CASSQDPRGGEDQPQHF. CDR3 nucleotide sequence: TGCGCCAGCAGCCAAGATCCGAGAGGGGGGGAAGATCAGCCCCAGCATTTT.

The V gene is TRBV6-1, the J gene TRBJ2-1; no reliable D call. The CDR3 runs 15 residues. V was trimmed by 5 bases and J by 0 bases, leaving 11 bases between them. Looked up from germline, CDR1 is MNHNS and CDR2 is SASEGT. The CDR3 DNA is TGTGCCAGCAGTTGGTCGGAAGACTCCTACAATGAGCAGTTCTTC. Its translation: CASSWSEDSYNEQFF.

There are a few counts of this clone. This chain connects TRBV6-1 to TRBJ2-7; a possible D gene is TRBD1 (6 bases). Germline V lookup: CDR1 MNHNS, CDR2 SASEGT. V was trimmed by 0 bases and J by 11 bases, leaving 14 bases between them. The CDR3 covers 13 residues. CDR3 bases: TGTGCCAGCAGTGAAGCGATCATGGGACATAAGTACTTC. Its protein is CASSEAIMGHKYF.

As for this clone: One end of the junction is discordant with germline, which a read error may explain. The chain has TRBV7-7 and TRBJ2-3; D is possibly TRBD1 (5 bases). The CDR3 extends over 15 amino acids. In germline, CDR1 is SSHAT, CDR2 FNYEAQ (reference sequence). This CDR3 is CASSLGSTVTDTQYF. CDR3 sequence (DNA): TGTGCTAGCAGCTTAGGGTCGACAGTCACGGATACGCAGTATTTT.

On this clone: Other DNA sequences in the sample encode the same CDR3. V is TRBV7-2 and J is TRBJ2-2; no clear D gene. The germline V gene has CDR1 SGHTA and CDR2 FQGNSA. CDR3 length: 13 residues. V shed 3 bases and J shed 1 base, with 3 bases lying between them. DNA of the CDR3: TGTGCCAGCAGCTTGGAGAACACCGGGGAGCTGTTTTTT. Amino acids: CASSLENTGELFF.

The chain carries TRBV27 and TRBJ1-6; 9 nucleotides match TRBD1. V dropped 5 bases and J dropped 7; count of bases not matched to a gene: 9. The V gene's germline CDR1 is MNHEY and CDR2 SMNVEV (reference sequence). The CDR3 is made up of 16 amino acids. The CDR3 DNA follows: TGTGCCAGCAGTAGGGACCTCGGGACAGGGAATTCACCCCTCCACTTT. Amino acids: CASSRDLGTGNSPLHF.

The chain joins TRBV16 to TRBJ2-7; D unclear. The CDR3 runs to 12 residues. Trimming stripped 2 bases from V and 5 bases from J, with 7 bases between. Germline V gene lookup returns CDR1 KGHSY and CDR2 FQNENV. CDR3 region: CASSQGSDEQYF. The CDR3 DNA reads as TGTGCCAGCAGCCAAGGTTCGGACGAGCAGTACTTC.

The gene calls are TRBV2 and TRBJ1-4, with D tentatively TRBD1 (5 bases). V dropped 4 bases and J dropped 7 bases, with 10 bases sitting between them. Germline V CDR1 and CDR2: SNHLY, FYNNEI. This CDR3 comprises 13 residues. In nucleotides, the CDR3 is TGTGCCAGCAGTGCGGGGAGGGGTGAAAAACTGTTTTTT. Its protein is CASSAGRGEKLFF.

The chain joins TRBV11-1 to TRBJ2-1; 9 bases are shared with TRBD2. The germline V gene has CDR1 SGHAT and CDR2 FQDESV (reference sequence). Germline trimming cut 4 bases from V and 0 bases from J; bases unmatched to any gene: 7. The CDR3 is made up of 17 amino acids. The CDR3 loop is CASSSRLADISYNEQFF. The CDR3 DNA follows: TGTGCCAGCAGCTCCCGACTAGCGGATATCTCCTACAATGAGCAGTTCTTC.

The chain recombines TRBV6-5 with TRBJ2-7, with TRBD2 matching over 7 bases. The V segment lost 0 bases and the J segment 4 bases; nucleotides outside the gene matches: 9. Germline-derived CDR1 and CDR2 are MNHEY and SVGAGI. The CDR3 consists of 16 residues. CDR3 bases: TGTGCCAGCAGTTACTCACCGGGACTACCCATTTACGAGCAGTACTTC. Protein product: CASSYSPGLPIYEQYF.

The V call is TRBV30, the J call TRBJ2-5; D is undetermined. The DNA end lines up better with TRBJ2-7; the J call may be wrong. The length of the CDR3 is 14 residues. CDR1 and CDR2 (germline): GTSNPN, SVGIG (reference sequence). CDR3 nucleotide sequence: TGTGCCTGGAGTGTTATGGCCGACTTTGGCGAGCAGTACTTC. Its protein product is CAWSVMADFGEQYF.

The V call is TRBV7-6, the J call TRBJ1-5, with D maybe TRBD1 (6 bases). V gave up 3 bases and J gave up 8 bases, with 8 bases separating them. The CDR3 extends over 12 amino acids. In germline, CDR1 is SGHVS, CDR2 FNYEAQ. CDR3 DNA: TGTGCCAGCAGCTTGAGGGGGGAGCCCCAGCATTTT. Encoded protein: CASSLRGEPQHF.

CDR3 amino acids: CASSLHPFYEQYF. CDR3 nucleotide sequence: TGTGCCAGCAGTCTCCATCCGTTCTACGAGCAGTACTTC. This rearrangement joins TRBV27 to TRBJ2-7; D gene ambiguous. V dropped 5 bases and J dropped 3 bases, with 11 bases sitting between them. This CDR3 contains 13 residues. Germline V gene data show CDR1 as MNHEY and CDR2 as SMNVEV (reference sequence).